The sequence of this T cell receptor beta chain was determined in a study of T cell repertoires in cytomegalovirus infection. Background on the study: TCR beta signatures that were public indicated CMV infection and matching HLA type.

Using its own MiXCR run on the reads, TCRdb lists one record per CDR3 protein. The sample contains some 440,000 distinct CDR3 sequences, approximately 32% of which appear only once. This CDR3 comprises 18 residues. Losses at the gene ends were 2 bases for V and 7 bases for J; bases not matched to a gene: 15. In germline, CDR1 is SGHTA, CDR2 FQGNSA. This clonotype was counted many times. Antigen unknown. Study-wide points: Across the ex vivo response, the dominant clonotypes were HLA-C-restricted CMV-specific TCR beta clonotypes. Adding up the frequency of public TCR beta families identified people who carried CMV plus the relevant HLA.

This clonotype originated in a human donor in good health (CMV status not recorded). Some clones in this sample may be carry-over from other donors' samples. Sample: PBMCs. The V call is TRBV7-2, the J call TRBJ2-1; 9 nucleotides align to TRBD2. DNA of the CDR3: TGTGCCAGCAGCTTACGGGCCGTGGGCTCTAGCGGGGTAAATGAGCAGTTCTTC. It translates to CASSLRAVGSSGVNEQFF.